This T cell receptor beta chain was sequenced for a study of T-cell reconstitution after alpha-beta-depleted transplantation in children. Unique molecular identifiers were used in preparing the TCRbeta library. TCRdb analysed the PCR reads with MiXCR anew, one entry per CDR3 protein. The table has about 230,000 distinct CDR3 sequences, about 9.2% seen once. This TCR derives from a human donor who donated a stem cell graft to a child with acute lymphoblastic leukemia. This specimen was PBMCs from the stem cell graft donor, taken from the stem cell graft.

CDR3 protein: CSGSRDYEQYF. Written as DNA, the CDR3 is TGCAGTGGCTCGAGAGACTACGAGCAGTACTTC. The rearrangement links TRBV20-1 to TRBJ2-7, with D uncertain. The CDR3 consists of 11 residues. V shed 7 bases and J shed 3 bases, with 10 bases lying between them. Germline CDR1 is DFQATT and CDR2 is SNEGSKA (reference sequence).